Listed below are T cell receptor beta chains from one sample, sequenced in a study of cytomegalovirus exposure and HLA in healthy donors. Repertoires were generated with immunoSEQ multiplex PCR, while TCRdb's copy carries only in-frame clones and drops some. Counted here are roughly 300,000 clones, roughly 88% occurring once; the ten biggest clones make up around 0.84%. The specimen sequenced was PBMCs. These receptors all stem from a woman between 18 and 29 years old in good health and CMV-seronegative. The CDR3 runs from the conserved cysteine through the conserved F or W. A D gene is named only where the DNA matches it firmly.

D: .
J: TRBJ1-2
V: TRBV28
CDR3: CASSWGPGYTF

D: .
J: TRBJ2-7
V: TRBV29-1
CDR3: CSTLRMGEQYF

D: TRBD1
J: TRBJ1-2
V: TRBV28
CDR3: CASTTLGQGENGWYGYTF

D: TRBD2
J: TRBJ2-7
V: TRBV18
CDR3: CASSPQTSGITSYEQYF

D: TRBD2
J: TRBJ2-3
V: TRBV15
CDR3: CATSREWGAGGSVDTQYF

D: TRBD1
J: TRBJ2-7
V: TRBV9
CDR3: CASSVGGQKLNYEQYF

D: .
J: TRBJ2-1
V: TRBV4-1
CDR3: CASSPWQGTSNEQFF

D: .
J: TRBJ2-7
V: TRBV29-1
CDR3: CSVQGSEGEQYF

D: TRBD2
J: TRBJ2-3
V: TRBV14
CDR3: CASSHRAGGFRADTQYF

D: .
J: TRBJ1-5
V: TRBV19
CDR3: CASSREGISNQPQHF

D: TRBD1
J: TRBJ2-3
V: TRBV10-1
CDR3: CASSDGGQGTDTQYF

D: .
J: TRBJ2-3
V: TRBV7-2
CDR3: CASSLYLRTDTQYF

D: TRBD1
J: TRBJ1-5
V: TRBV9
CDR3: CASSVGQGSQPQHF

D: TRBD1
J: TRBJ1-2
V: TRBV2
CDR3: CASSGPGQGTYGYTF

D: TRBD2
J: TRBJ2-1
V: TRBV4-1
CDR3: CASSQEELAGTYNEQFF

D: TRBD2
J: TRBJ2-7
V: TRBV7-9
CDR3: CASSARGGEPYEQYF

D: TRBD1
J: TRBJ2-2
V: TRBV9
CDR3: CASSERTGFVANTGELFF

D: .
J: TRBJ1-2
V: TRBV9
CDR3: CASNLGGWSGYTF

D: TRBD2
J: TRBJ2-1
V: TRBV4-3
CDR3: CASSQDQGLAVDEQFF

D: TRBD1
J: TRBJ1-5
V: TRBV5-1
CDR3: CASSLDGTGGFQPQHF

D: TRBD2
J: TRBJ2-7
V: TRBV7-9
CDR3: CASSSGLAGVYEQYF

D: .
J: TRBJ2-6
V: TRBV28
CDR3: CASSWSSGANVLTF

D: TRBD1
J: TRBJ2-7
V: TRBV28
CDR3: CASSSGQVISYEQYF

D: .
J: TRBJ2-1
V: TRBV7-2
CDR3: CASSSSFRSYNEQFF

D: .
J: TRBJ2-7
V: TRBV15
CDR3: CATSREQGYEQYF

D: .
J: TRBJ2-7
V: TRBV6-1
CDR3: CASSGSFLYEQYF

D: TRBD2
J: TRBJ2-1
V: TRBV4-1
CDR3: CASSQRSGKVSYNEQFF

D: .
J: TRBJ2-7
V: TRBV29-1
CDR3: CSVVVTLYEQYF

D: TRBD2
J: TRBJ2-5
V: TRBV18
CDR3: CASSPIAGQETQYF

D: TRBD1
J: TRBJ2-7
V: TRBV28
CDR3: CASSSPGQGNHEQYF

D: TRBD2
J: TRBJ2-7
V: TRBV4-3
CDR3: CASSQGLAGREQYF

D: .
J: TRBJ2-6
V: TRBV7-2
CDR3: CASSVSSNSGANVLTF

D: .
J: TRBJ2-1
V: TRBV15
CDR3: CATSRDGYNEQFF

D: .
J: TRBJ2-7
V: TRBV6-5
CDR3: CASSPLPDNRHEQYF